The 29 T cell receptor beta chains below were found in one sample sequenced in a study of T cells in Graves' hyperthyroidism and ophthalmopathy. RNA transcripts yielded amplified TCR beta CDR3 regions. Carried out on the TCR CDR3, a first-round RT-PCR used the HTBI primer set. TCRdb ran MiXCR on the multiplex PCR reads and lists one entry per CDR3 protein. This table holds some 760,000 distinct CDR3 sequences, approximately 15% found once. The sequencing input was blood. The source is a woman aged 18 to 35 with Graves' hyperthyroidism.

In its sample, this clonotype was seen a few times. This rearrangement joins TRBV6-1 to TRBJ1-6; tentative D call: TRBD1 (5 bases). The CDR3 contains 14 residues. CDR1 MNHNS and CDR2 SASEGT come from the germline V gene. V gave up 5 bases and J gave up 7 bases, with 12 bases separating them. The CDR3 reads CASSPDSRNSPLHF. Written as DNA, the CDR3 is TGTGCCAGCAGTCCTGACAGCAGGAATTCACCCCTCCACTTT.

This clonotype turned up a few times. The chain has TRBV18 and TRBJ2-3; TRBD1 matches 9 bases. CDR1 is KGHSH, CDR2 LQKENI, per germline. Trimming removed 5 bases from V and 3 bases from J; junction bases left unmatched: 9. The CDR3 sequence is 16 residues long. The CDR3 loop is CASSARQGVKTDTQYF. As DNA, the CDR3 is TGTGCCAGCTCAGCCCGACAGGGGGTCAAGACAGATACGCAGTATTTT.

The gene calls are TRBV3-1 and TRBJ2-1; no definite D call. The germline V gene encodes CDR1 LGHDT and CDR2 YNNKEL (reference sequence). V was pared by 3 bases and J by 8 bases, with 14 bases between. This CDR3 comprises 14 residues. CDR3 nucleotides: TGTGCCAGCAGCCAGTTGTCGGACCATCATGAGCAGTTCTTC. It codes for CASSQLSDHHEQFF.

This clonotype was counted many times. The chain combines TRBV7-8 with TRBJ2-5; no clear D gene. V lost 6 bases, J lost 0 bases, and 11 bases lay in between. The germline CDR1 and CDR2 sequences are SGHVS and FQNEAQ. The CDR3 length is 14 residues. This chain's CDR3 is CASSPPRYQETQYF. The CDR3 coding sequence is TGTGCCAGCAGTCCGCCCCGGTACCAAGAGACCCAGTACTTC.

This clonotype showed up many times. This chain links TRBV11-2 with TRBJ2-7, with D perhaps assigned TRBD1 or TRBD2 (5 bases each). V was cut by 3 bases and J by 3 bases, with 18 bases left in between. Germline V gene sequence: CDR1 SGHAT, CDR2 FQNNGV. CDR3 length: 16 residues. CDR3 loop: CASSLERGGLGYEQYF. For the CDR3, the DNA is TGTGCCAGCAGCTTGGAGCGTGGGGGTTTAGGCTACGAGCAGTACTTC. Together with reference TRBV11-2 and TRBJ2-7, the CDR3 gives the full variable domain: EAGVAQSPRYKIIEKRQSVAFWCNPISGHATLYWYQQILGQGPKLLIQFQNNGVVDDSQLPKDRFSAERLKGVDSTLKIQPAKLEDSAVYLCASSLERGGLGYEQYFGPGTRLTVT.

This clonotype was detected many times. The chain has TRBV7-8 and TRBJ1-5, with a possible D match to TRBD1 (5 bases). V lost 5 bases to trimming and J lost 8 bases, with 16 bases between them. Germline V CDR1 and CDR2: SGHVS, FQNEAQ. The CDR3 has 14 residues. This CDR3 reads CASSLTTAHEPQHF. CDR3 nucleotides: TGTGCCAGCAGCCTAACGACAGCTCATGAGCCCCAGCATTTT.

This clonotype was recorded at least ten times. The rearrangement joins TRBV7-3 to TRBJ2-3; either TRBD1 or TRBD2 may fit D (5 bases each). Germline V CDR1 and CDR2: SGHTA, FQGTGA. The CDR3 extends over 12 amino acids. V was cut by 4 bases and J by 11 bases, with 13 bases left in between. This chain's CDR3 is CASSYPGRGQYF. In DNA, the CDR3 is TGTGCCAGCAGCTATCCGGGACGGGGGCAGTATTTT.

This clonotype was counted many times. This chain uses TRBV19 with TRBJ1-3; the D is unclear. V was trimmed by 7 bases and J by 6 bases, leaving 10 bases between them. CDR3 length: 12 residues. Germline V gene data show CDR1 as LNHDA and CDR2 as SQIVND (reference sequence). Written as DNA, the CDR3 is TGTGCCAGTACCACCGTACAAAACACCATATATTTT. Protein product: CASTTVQNTIYF.

V is TRBV27 and J is TRBJ2-1; D perhaps matches TRBD1 (7 bases). The CDR3 sequence is 14 residues long. V dropped 4 bases and J dropped 6 bases, with 13 bases sitting between them. Per the germline V gene, CDR1 is MNHEY and CDR2 is SMNVEV (reference sequence). CDR3 residues: CASSSQGGFNEQFF. The CDR3 nucleotides read TGTGCCAGCAGTTCTCAGGGGGGATTCAATGAGCAGTTCTTC.

This clonotype was counted ten times or more. As DNA, the CDR3 is TGTGCCTGGAGTGTACGGGGGACACTAGCAAGTCAGCCCCAGCATTTT. It specifies CAWSVRGTLASQPQHF. The chain uses TRBV30 and TRBJ1-5; maybe TRBD1 (6 bases). The germline gives CDR1 GTSNPN, CDR2 SVGIG (reference sequence). This CDR3 contains 16 residues. Deletions cut 0 bases from V and 6 bases from J, with 18 bases between.

This clonotype was detected many times. CDR3 sequence (DNA): TGCAGTGCTAGAGATCGGCTAGCGGGGCCACAAGAGACCCAGTACTTC. Its translation is CSARDRLAGPQETQYF. This chain connects TRBV20-1 to TRBJ2-5; 9 bases line up with TRBD2. Germline CDR1 and CDR2: DFQATT and SNEGSKA (reference sequence). Trimming removed 0 bases from V and 2 bases from J; junction bases left unmatched: 7. CDR3 length: 16 residues.

Ten or more counts support this clonotype. This sequence joins TRBV11-2 and TRBJ2-2; D unresolved. This CDR3 has 16 amino acids. The germline V gene has CDR1 SGHAT and CDR2 FQNNGV. Between the trimmed V and J ends, which lost 4 bases and 6 bases, there was a span of 18 bases. CDR3: CASSSLRGPRAGELFF. CDR3 bases: TGTGCCAGCAGCTCTCTTCGAGGACCACGTGCCGGGGAGCTGTTTTTT.

There are many counts of this clonotype. The chain uses TRBV6-2 or TRBV6-3 and TRBJ2-7, with unresolved D. This CDR3 contains 14 residues. V was pared by 5 bases and J by 5 bases, with 16 bases between. The germline V gene has CDR1 MNHEY and CDR2 SVGEGT. The CDR3 loop reads CASSQGGEIHEQYF. The CDR3 DNA reads TGTGCCAGCAGTCAAGGTGGTGAAATCCACGAGCAGTACTTC.

This sequence joins TRBV29-1 and TRBJ1-4; D not certain. Germline CDR1 and CDR2: SQVTM and ANQGSEA. This CDR3 has 14 residues. Trimming took 5 bases from V and 0 from J, leaving 10 bases between them. CDR3 loop: CSVRPGATNEKLFF. DNA for the CDR3: TGCAGCGTTCGCCCGGGAGCAACTAATGAAAAACTGTTTTTT.

This clonotype was counted ten times or more. The chain has TRBV11-3 and TRBJ2-1; 9 positions agree with TRBD2. This CDR3 is 14 amino acids long. Germline CDR1 is SGHNT and CDR2 is YENEEA. With V trimmed by 6 bases and J by 3 bases, 3 bases remained unmatched. The CDR3 bases are TGTGCCAGCAGGATAGCGGGAGTCTACAATGAGCAGTTCTTC. It specifies CASRIAGVYNEQFF.

This clonotype was detected ten times or more. J is TRBJ2-4 and V is TRBV7-8; D is uncertain. In germline, CDR1 is SGHVS, CDR2 FQNEAQ. The CDR3 totals 13 residues. V was pared by 5 bases and J by 8 bases, with 13 bases between. The CDR3 DNA sequence: TGTGCCAGCAGCATCGATATCGAAGACATTCAGTACTTC. This gives the protein CASSIDIEDIQYF.

This clonotype came up many times. The V gene is TRBV12-3 or TRBV12-4, the J gene TRBJ2-2, with D hard to call. The germline V and J ends were trimmed by 8 bases and 4 bases, with 8 bases remaining between them. This CDR3 contains 12 residues. The CDR3 region has the DNA TGTGCCAGCGGGGAACGCACCGGGGAGCTGTTTTTT. Protein: CASGERTGELFF.

The chain employs TRBV2 and TRBJ1-6; tentative D call: TRBD1 (5 bases). CDR1 and CDR2 (germline): SNHLY, FYNNEI. The CDR3 is 14 residues long. Trimming took off 4 bases at V and 7 bases at J, with 11 bases between the two ends. The CDR3 DNA reads TGTGCCAGCAGTGGGGGGTCTAAAAATTCACCCCTCCACTTT. Amino acid sequence: CASSGGSKNSPLHF.

This clonotype has more than one count but fewer than ten. The chain couples TRBV29-1 to TRBJ1-2; D is perhaps TRBD1 (5 bases). This CDR3 comprises 14 residues. The germline V and J ends were trimmed by 5 bases and 4 bases, with 17 bases remaining between them. CDR1 and CDR2 (germline): SQVTM, ANQGSEA. This CDR3 reads CSVLGTDTVYGYTF. For the CDR3, the DNA is TGCAGCGTTCTAGGGACCGACACCGTCTATGGCTACACCTTC.

This clonotype was seen a few times. CDR3 DNA sequence: TGTGCCAGTAGTGGAGAGGGGTTGTCGAATCAGCCCCAGCATTTT. It encodes CASSGEGLSNQPQHF. The V call is TRBV19, the J call TRBJ1-5; weak D call: TRBD1 (5 bases). V gave up 5 bases and J gave up 4 bases, with 15 bases separating them. This CDR3 spans 15 amino acids. Germline CDR1 is LNHDA and CDR2 is SQIVND (reference sequence). Supplemented by reference TRBV19 and TRBJ1-5, the full variable domain reads DGGITQSPKYLFRKEGQNVTLSCEQNLNHDAMYWYRQDPGQGLRLIYYSQIVNDFQKGDIAEGYSVSREKKESFPLTVTSAQKNPTAFYLCASSGEGLSNQPQHFGDGTRLSIL.

Only a few counts were recorded for this clonotype. The chain joins TRBV7-8 to TRBJ2-1, with D possibly matching TRBD2 (6 bases). Germline lookup yields CDR1 SGHVS and CDR2 FQNEAQ. Trimming removed 3 bases from V and 6 bases from J, with 18 bases in between. The CDR3 has 16 residues. The CDR3 spells CASSFIIGRRSNEQFF. The CDR3 DNA is TGTGCCAGCAGCTTTATTATCGGGAGAAGGTCCAATGAGCAGTTCTTC.

In its sample, this clonotype was seen many times. The chain links TRBV7-3 to TRBJ1-1, with TRBD1 matching over 7 bases. The V and J ends lost 5 bases and 1 base, in that order; junction bases with no gene match: 7. Germline CDR1 reads SGHTA; CDR2 reads FQGTGA. This CDR3 region has 15 residues. In nucleotides, the CDR3 is TGTGCCAGCAGCGTCTCCGGGACAGAGAACACTGAAGCTTTCTTT. This encodes CASSVSGTENTEAFF.

The gene calls are TRBV7-9 and TRBJ2-2; D ambiguous. The CDR3 contains 17 residues. In germline, CDR1 is SEHNR, CDR2 FQNEAQ (reference sequence). V lost 1 base to trimming and J lost 3 bases, with 15 bases between them. The CDR3 is CASSLVSEEWDTGELFF. CDR3 bases: TGTGCCAGCAGCTTAGTCAGCGAAGAGTGGGACACCGGGGAGCTGTTTTTT.

A word on this clonotype: Just one base apart from a much larger clone, this may be a read error. This sequence joins TRBV7-2 and TRBJ1-1; a possible D gene is TRBD1 (5 bases). V gave up 6 bases and J gave up 6 bases, with 14 bases separating them. There are 13 residues in the CDR3. Germline V gene data show CDR1 as SGHTA and CDR2 as FQGNSA. The CDR3 loop reads CASRLDWGAEAFF. The CDR3 DNA sequence: TGTGCCAGCAGACTAGACTGGGGCGCTGAAGCTTTCTTT.

The V and J genes are TRBV5-8 and TRBJ1-4; 8 bases fit TRBD1. V trimming: 4 bases; J trimming: 6 bases; junction bases outside the gene matches: 5. The CDR3 is made up of 14 amino acids. The germline V gene encodes CDR1 SGHTS and CDR2 YDEGEE. CDR3 sequence reads: CASSGQGGHEKLFF. CDR3 bases: TGTGCCAGCAGCGGACAGGGAGGGCATGAAAAACTGTTTTTT.

The chain is built from TRBV3-2 and TRBJ2-1; the table's D call, TRBD2, has no DNA check behind it. TRBV3-2 is described as a pseudogene. CDR3 length: 19 residues. The CDR3 DNA follows: TGTGCCAGCAGCCCGCTAGCGGGGGGGCCCGGGAGCTCCTACAATGAGCAGTTCTTC. As protein: CASSPLAGGPGSSYNEQFF.

As concerns this clonotype: The final CDR3 position lacks the conserved phenylalanine or tryptophan, pointing to a likely read error. V is TRBV20-1 and J is TRBJ2-7; D might be TRBD2 (7 bases). V was cut by 2 bases and J by 7 bases, with 18 bases left in between. Germline V gene sequence: CDR1 DFQATT, CDR2 SNEGSKA (reference sequence). The CDR3 is 14 amino acids. The CDR3 nucleotides read TGCAGTGCTAGAAGGGGGACTACCGGTTCGGAGCAGTACTTA. This sequence encodes CSARRGTTGSEQYL.

This clonotype was seen only a few times. J is TRBJ1-1 and V is TRBV6-6; D is unresolved. Per germline, CDR1 MNHNY and CDR2 SVGAGI (reference sequence). Trimming removed 2 bases from V and 4 bases from J, with 11 bases in between. The CDR3 has 14 amino acids. CDR3 sequence reads: CASSYGSRVTEAFF. Here the CDR3 DNA reads TGTGCCAGCAGTTACGGCAGTCGAGTCACTGAAGCTTTCTTT.

This clonotype was observed at least ten times. The chain is built from TRBV11-3 and TRBJ2-2; D could derive from TRBD1 or TRBD2 (5 bases each). The CDR3 has 19 amino acids. Germline V lookup: CDR1 SGHNT, CDR2 YENEEA. The germline V and J ends were trimmed by 0 bases and 2 bases, with 19 bases remaining between them. The CDR3 DNA reads TGTGCCAGCAGCTTAGATCTGGGGGAGCCGCCCATAAACACCGGGGAGCTGTTTTTT. Translation: CASSLDLGEPPINTGELFF. The full variable domain, its missing parts supplied by reference TRBV11-3 and TRBJ2-2, is EAGVVQSPRYKIIEKKQPVAFWCNPISGHNTLYWYLQNLGQGPELLIRYENEEAVDDSQLPKDRFSAERLKGVDSTLKIQPAELGDSAVYLCASSLDLGEPPINTGELFFGEGSRLTVL.